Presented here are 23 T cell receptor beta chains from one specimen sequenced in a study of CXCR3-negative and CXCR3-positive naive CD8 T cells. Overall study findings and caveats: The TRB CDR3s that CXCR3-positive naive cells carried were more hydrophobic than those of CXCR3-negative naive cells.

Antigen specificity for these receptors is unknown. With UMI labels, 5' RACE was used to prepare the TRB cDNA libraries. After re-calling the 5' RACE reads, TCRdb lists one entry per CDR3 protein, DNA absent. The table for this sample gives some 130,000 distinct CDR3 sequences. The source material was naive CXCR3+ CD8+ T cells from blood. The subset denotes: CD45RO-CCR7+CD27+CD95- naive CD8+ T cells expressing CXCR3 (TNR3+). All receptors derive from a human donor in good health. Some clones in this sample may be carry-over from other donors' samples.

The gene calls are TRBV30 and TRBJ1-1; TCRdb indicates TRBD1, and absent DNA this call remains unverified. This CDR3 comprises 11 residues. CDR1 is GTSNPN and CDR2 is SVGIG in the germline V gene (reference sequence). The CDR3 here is CACRRGTEAFF.

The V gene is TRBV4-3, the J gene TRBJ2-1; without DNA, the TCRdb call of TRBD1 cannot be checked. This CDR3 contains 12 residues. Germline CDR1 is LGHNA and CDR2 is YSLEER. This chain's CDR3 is CASSQGKGEQFF.

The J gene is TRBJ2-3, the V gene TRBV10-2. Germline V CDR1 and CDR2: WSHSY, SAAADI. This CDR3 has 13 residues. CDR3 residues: CASSENTGDTQYF.

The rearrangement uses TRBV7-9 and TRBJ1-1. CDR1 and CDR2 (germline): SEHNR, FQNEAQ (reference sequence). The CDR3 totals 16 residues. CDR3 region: CASSFFVGREDTEAFF. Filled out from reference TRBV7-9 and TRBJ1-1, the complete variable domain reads DTGVSQNPRHKITKRGQNVTFRCDPISEHNRLYWYRQTLGQGPEFLTYFQNEAQLEKSRLLSDRFSAERPKGSFSTLEIQRTEQGDSAMYLCASSFFVGREDTEAFFGQGTRLTVV.

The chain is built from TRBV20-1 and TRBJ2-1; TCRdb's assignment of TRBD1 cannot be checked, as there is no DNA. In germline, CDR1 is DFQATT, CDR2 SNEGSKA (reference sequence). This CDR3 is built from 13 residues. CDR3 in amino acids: CSAGQGAYNEQFF.

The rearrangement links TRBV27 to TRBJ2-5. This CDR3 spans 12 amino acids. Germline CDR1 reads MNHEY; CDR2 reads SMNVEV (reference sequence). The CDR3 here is CASSSAEETQYF.

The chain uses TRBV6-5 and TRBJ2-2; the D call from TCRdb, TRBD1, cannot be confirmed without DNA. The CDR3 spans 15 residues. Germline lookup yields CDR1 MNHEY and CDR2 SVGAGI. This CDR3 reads CASRRQASNTGELFF.

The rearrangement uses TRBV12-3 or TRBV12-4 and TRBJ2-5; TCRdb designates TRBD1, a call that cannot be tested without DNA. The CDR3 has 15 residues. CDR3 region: CASRHPTGTVETQYF.

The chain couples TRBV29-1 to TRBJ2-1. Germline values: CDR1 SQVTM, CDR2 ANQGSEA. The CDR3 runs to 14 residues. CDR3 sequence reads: CSVESGRAYNEQFF.

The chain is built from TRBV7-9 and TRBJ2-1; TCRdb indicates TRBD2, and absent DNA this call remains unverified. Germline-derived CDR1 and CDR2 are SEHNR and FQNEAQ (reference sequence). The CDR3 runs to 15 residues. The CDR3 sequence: CASSPPAGQGNEQFF.

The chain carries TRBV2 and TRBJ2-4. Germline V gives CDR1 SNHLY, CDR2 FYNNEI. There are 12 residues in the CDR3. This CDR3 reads CASSVIKNIQYF.

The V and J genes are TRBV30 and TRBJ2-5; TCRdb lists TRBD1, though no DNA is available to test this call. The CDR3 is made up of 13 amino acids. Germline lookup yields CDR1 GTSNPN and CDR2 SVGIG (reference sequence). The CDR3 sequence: CAWSTGQESTQYF.

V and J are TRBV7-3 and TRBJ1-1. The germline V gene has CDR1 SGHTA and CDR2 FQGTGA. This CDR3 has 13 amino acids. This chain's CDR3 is CASSLYTGTEAFF.

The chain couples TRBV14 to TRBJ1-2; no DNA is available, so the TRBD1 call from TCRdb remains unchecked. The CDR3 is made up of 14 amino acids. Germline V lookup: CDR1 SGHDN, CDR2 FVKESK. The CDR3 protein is CASSLRDSVYGYTF.

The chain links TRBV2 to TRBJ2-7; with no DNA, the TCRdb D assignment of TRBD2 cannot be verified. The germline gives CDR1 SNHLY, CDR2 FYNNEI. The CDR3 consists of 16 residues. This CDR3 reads CASGRLAGGISYEQYF. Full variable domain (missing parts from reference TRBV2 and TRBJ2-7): EPEVTQTPSHQVTQMGQEVILRCVPISNHLYFYWYRQILGQKVEFLVSFYNNEISEKSEIFDDQFSVERPDGSNFTLKIRSTKLEDSAMYFCASGRLAGGISYEQYFGPGTRLTVT.

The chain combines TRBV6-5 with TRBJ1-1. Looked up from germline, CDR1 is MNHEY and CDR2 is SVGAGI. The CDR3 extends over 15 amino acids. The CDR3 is CASSTLLGGKTEAFF.

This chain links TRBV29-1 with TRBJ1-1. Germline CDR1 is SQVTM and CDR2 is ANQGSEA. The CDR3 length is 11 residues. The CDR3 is CSVVENTEAFF.

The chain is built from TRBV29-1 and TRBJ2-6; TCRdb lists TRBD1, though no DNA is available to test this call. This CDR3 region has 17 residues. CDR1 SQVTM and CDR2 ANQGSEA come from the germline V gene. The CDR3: CSVDTTGERAGANVLTF.

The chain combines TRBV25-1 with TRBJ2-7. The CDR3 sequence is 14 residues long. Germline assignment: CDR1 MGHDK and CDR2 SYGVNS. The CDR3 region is CASSDSTYSYEQYF.

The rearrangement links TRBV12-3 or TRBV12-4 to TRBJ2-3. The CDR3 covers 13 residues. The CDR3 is CASSLLDTDTQYF.

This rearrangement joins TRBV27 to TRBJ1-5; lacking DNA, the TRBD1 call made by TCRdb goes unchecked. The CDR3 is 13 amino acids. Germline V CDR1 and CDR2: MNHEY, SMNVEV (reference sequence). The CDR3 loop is CASSLQGTQPQHF.

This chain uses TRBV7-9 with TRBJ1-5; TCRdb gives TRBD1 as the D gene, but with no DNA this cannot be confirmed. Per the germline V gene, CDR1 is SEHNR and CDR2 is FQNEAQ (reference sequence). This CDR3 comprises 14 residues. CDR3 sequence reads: CASSSGRDNQPQHF.

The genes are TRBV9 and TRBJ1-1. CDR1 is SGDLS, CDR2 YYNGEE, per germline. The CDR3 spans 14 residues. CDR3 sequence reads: CASSETTGYTEAFF. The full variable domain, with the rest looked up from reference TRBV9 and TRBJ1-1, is DSGVTQTPKHLITATGQRVTLRCSPRSGDLSVYWYQQSLDQGLQFLIQYYNGEERAKGNILERFSAQQFPDLHSELNLSSLELGDSALYFCASSETTGYTEAFFGQGTRLTVV.